This T cell receptor (beta chain) emerged from a study of cytomegalovirus exposure and HLA in healthy donors. Study-level findings and limits: A prior analysis recorded that most TCR beta V segments were productive about 87% or about 30% of the time.

It was with 60 Vbeta and 13 Jbeta primers that the PCR ran. The data were produced by immunoSEQ multiplex PCR, yet TCRdb's version contains in-frame clones alone and is incomplete. This table has about 240,000 clones, about 80% appearing once. Concerning this clone itself: Its matching antigen is unknown.

V lost 0 bases and J 0 bases, leaving 6 bases between the germline ends. This CDR3 has 14 amino acids. CDR1 SGHRS and CDR2 YFSETQ come from the germline V gene. This chain connects TRBV5-1 to TRBJ1-2; D gene unclear. The receptor was derived from a woman aged 60-70 years in good health and CMV-seropositive. What was sequenced was PBMCs. The CDR3 protein is CASSLEASNYGYTF. DNA for the CDR3: TGCGCCAGCAGCTTGGAAGCTTCTAACTATGGCTACACCTTC. Using reference TRBV5-1 and TRBJ1-2 for the parts outside the CDR3, the full variable domain is KAGVTQTPRYLIKTRGQQVTLSCSPISGHRSVSWYQQTPGQGLQFLFEYFSETQRNKGNFPGRFSGRQFSNSRSEMNVSTLELGDSALYLCASSLEASNYGYTFGSGTRLTVV.